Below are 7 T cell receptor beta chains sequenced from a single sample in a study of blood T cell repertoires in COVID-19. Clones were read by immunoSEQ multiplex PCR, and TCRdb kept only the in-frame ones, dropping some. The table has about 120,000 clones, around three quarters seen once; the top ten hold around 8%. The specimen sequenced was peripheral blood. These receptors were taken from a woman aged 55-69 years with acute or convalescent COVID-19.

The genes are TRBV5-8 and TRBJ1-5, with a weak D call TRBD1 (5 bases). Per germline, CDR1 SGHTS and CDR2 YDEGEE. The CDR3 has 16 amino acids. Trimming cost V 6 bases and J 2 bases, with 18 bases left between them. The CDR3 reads CASNRLGGNGNQPQHF. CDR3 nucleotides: TGTGCCAGCAACAGGTTGGGGGGAAACGGCAATCAGCCCCAGCATTTT.

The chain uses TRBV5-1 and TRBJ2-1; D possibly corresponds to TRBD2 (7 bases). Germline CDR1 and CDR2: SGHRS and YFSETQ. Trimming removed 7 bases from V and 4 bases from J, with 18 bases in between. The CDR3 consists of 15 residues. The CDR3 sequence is CASAEGGPVYNEQFF. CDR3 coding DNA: TGCGCCAGCGCCGAGGGGGGGCCGGTTTACAATGAGCAGTTCTTC. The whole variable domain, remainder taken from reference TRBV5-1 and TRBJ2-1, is KAGVTQTPRYLIKTRGQQVTLSCSPISGHRSVSWYQQTPGQGLQFLFEYFSETQRNKGNFPGRFSGRQFSNSRSEMNVSTLELGDSALYLCASAEGGPVYNEQFFGPGTRLTVL.

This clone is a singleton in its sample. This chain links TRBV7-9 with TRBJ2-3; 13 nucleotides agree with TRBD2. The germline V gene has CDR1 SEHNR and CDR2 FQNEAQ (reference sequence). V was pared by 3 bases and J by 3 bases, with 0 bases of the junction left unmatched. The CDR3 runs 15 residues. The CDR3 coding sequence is TGTGCCAGCAGCTTGGGACTAGCGGGGACAGATACGCAGTATTTT. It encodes CASSLGLAGTDTQYF.

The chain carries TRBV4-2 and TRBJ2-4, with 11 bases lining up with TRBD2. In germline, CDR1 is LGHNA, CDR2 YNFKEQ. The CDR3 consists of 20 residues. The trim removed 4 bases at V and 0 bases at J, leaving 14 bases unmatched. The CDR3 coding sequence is TGTGCCAGCAGCCCCGCGTACCTAGCGGGGGGTCTTACAGCCAAAAACATTCAGTACTTC. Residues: CASSPAYLAGGLTAKNIQYF.

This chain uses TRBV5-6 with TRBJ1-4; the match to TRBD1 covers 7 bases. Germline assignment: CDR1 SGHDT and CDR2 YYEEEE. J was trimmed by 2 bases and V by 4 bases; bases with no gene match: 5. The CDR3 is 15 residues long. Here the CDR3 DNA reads TGTGCCAGCAGCCCCAGGGGGACTACTAATGAAAAACTGTTTTTT. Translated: CASSPRGTTNEKLFF.

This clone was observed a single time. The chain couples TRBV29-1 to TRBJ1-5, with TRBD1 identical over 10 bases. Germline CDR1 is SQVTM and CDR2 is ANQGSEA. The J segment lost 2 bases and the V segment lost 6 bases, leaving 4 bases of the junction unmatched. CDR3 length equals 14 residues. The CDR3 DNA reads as TGCAGCGTCGCAGGGACAGGGGGCAATCAGCCCCAGCATTTT. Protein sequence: CSVAGTGGNQPQHF.

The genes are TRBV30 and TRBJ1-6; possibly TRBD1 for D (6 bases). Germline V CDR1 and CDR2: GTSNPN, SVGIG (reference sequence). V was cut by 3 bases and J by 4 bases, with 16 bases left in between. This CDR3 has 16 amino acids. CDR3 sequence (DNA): TGTGCCTGGAGCCCGGAAAGGACAGCGTATAATTCACCCCTCCACTTT. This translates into CAWSPERTAYNSPLHF.